This TCR beta chain was identified during a study of cytomegalovirus exposure and HLA in healthy donors. Trimming took off 0 bases at V and 0 bases at J, with 11 bases between the two ends. The CDR3 loop spans 16 amino acids. CDR1 and CDR2 from the germline V gene are SGHRS and YFSETQ. This clone came up a few times. 13 Jbeta primers and 60 Vbeta primers were used for the PCR. Data came from immunoSEQ multiplex PCR; TCRdb stores just in-frame clones and leaves some out. The table shows over 100,000 clones, with just over 65% occurring only once. This sequence joins TRBV5-1 and TRBJ2-3; perhaps TRBD2 as D (5 bases). The receptor comes from a man in his late teens or twenties in good health and CMV-seronegative. The sample taken for sequencing was PBMCs. CDR3 nucleotides: TGCGCCAGCAGCTTGGTGGTGGGAGCTAGCACAGATACGCAGTATTTT. The encoded protein is CASSLVVGASTDTQYF.